This section outlines one TCR beta chain sequence together with its context. Its antigen is currently unknown. This specimen belongs to a study of T cell repertoires in cytomegalovirus infection. Study summary: Researchers turned to recently identified HLA-C-restricted CMV epitopes as well as well-studied HLA-B-restricted ones. It can be stated that public TCR beta signatures indicated CMV infection as well as a matching HLA type. Study observations and caveats: Based on cumulative public TCR beta family frequency, carriers of CMV plus the relevant HLA were identified. The ex vivo response was dominated by HLA-C-restricted CMV-specific TCR beta clonotypes.

Via MiXCR, TCRdb re-called the reads, giving one row per CDR3 protein. The repertoire holds 360,000 or so distinct CDR3 sequences, with about 35% as singletons. This CDR3 comprises 15 residues. CDR1 is LGHNA and CDR2 is YSLEER in the germline V gene. V was trimmed by 0 bases and J by 2 bases, leaving 10 bases between them. The clonotype was recovered from a human donor in good health (CMV status not recorded). Some clones in this sample may be carry-over from other donors' samples. Source: cultured PBMCs, taken from culture after CMV antigen stimulation. The chain is built from TRBV4-3 and TRBJ1-2; D unclear. This chain's CDR3 is CASSQDAPGNYGYTF. The CDR3 region has the DNA TGCGCCAGCAGCCAAGATGCCCCTGGGAACTATGGCTACACCTTC.